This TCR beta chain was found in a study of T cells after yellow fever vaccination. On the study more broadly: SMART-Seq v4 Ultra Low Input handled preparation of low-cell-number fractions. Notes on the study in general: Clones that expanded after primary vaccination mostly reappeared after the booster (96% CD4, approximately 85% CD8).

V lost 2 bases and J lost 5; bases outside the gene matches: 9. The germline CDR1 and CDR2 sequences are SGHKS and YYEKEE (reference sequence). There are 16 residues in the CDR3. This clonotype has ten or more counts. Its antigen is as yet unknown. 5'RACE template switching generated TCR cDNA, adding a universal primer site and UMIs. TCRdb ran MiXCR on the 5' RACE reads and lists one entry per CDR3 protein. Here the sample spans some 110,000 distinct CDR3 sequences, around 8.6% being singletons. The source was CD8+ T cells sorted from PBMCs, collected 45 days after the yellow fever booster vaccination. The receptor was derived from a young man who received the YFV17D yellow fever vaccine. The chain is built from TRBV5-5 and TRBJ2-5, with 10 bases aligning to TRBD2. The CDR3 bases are TGTGCCAGCAGCTTCCCTCTAGCGGGAGTTAGTGAGACCCAGTACTTC. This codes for CASSFPLAGVSETQYF. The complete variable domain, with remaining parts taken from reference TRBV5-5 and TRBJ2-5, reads DAGVTQSPTHLIKTRGQQVTLRCSPISGHKSVSWYQQVLGQGPQFIFQYYEKEERGRGNFPDRFSARQFPNYSSELNVNALLLGDSALYLCASSFPLAGVSETQYFGPGTRLLVL.